The rows below give T cell receptor beta chains drawn from one sample of a study of CD8 T cells in ankylosing spondylitis. TCRdb processed the 5' RACE reads anew with MiXCR; each CDR3 protein has one entry. The sample carries 200,000 to 250,000 distinct CDR3 sequences, about 16% recorded once. The sequencing sample was made of blood, either unsorted or a sorted T cell fraction (not recorded which). These TCRs come from a male donor with ankylosing spondylitis. Each CDR3 is given with its conserved first and last residue. A D gene is named only where the DNA matches it firmly. Not all rows give a size; the values are once, few, many and, for expanded clones, a class.

V gene: TRBV12-3/TRBV12-4; clone size: few; D gene: TRBD1; J gene: TRBJ1-5; CDR3 protein: CASSLDGTGDQPQHF; CDR3 DNA: TGTGCCAGCAGTTTAGACGGGACAGGGGACCAGCCCCAGCATTTT
V gene: TRBV11-1; clone size: -; D gene: TRBD1; J gene: TRBJ2-7; CDR3 protein: CASSLITGATYEQYF; CDR3 DNA: TGTGCCAGCAGCTTAATAACAGGGGCTACCTACGAGCAGTACTTC
V gene: TRBV4-1; clone size: few; D gene: TRBD1; J gene: TRBJ1-2; CDR3 protein: CASSPSTRTGEDGYTF; CDR3 DNA: TGCGCCAGCAGCCCTTCTACGAGGACAGGGGAGGATGGCTACACCTTC
V gene: TRBV20-1; clone size: -; D gene: TRBD1; J gene: TRBJ2-2; CDR3 protein: CSVSAGTGGTGELFF; CDR3 DNA: TGCAGTGTAAGCGCCGGGACAGGGGGCACCGGGGAGCTGTTTTTT
V gene: TRBV15; clone size: few; D gene: -; J gene: TRBJ1-1; CDR3 protein: CATSRDRMETDTEAFF; CDR3 DNA: TGTGCCACCAGCAGAGATCGTATGGAGACCGACACTGAAGCTTTCTTT
V gene: TRBV29-1; clone size: few; D gene: TRBD1; J gene: TRBJ2-7; CDR3 protein: CSANEGQREQYF; CDR3 DNA: TGCAGCGCCAATGAGGGACAGCGCGAGCAGTACTTC
V gene: TRBV29-1; clone size: -; D gene: -; J gene: TRBJ1-1; CDR3 protein: CSVRGGDNTEAFF; CDR3 DNA: TGCAGCGTCCGGGGCGGAGATAACACTGAAGCTTTCTTT
V gene: TRBV29-1; clone size: -; D gene: -; J gene: TRBJ2-7; CDR3 protein: CSVRFVGEQYF; CDR3 DNA: TGCAGCGTCCGGTTCGTGGGCGAGCAGTACTTC
V gene: TRBV20-1; clone size: few; D gene: TRBD1; J gene: TRBJ2-7; CDR3 protein: CSARRGPGFEQYF; CDR3 DNA: TGCAGTGCTAGGAGGGGGCCGGGTTTTGAGCAGTACTTC
V gene: TRBV7-9; clone size: -; D gene: -; J gene: TRBJ2-1; CDR3 protein: CASSFGPDYNEQFF; CDR3 DNA: TGTGCCAGCAGCTTCGGCCCGGACTACAATGAGCAGTTCTTC
V gene: TRBV4-1; clone size: few; D gene: TRBD2; J gene: TRBJ2-1; CDR3 protein: CASSQEELGLADNEQFF; CDR3 DNA: TGCGCCAGCAGCCAAGAAGAATTGGGACTAGCTGACAATGAGCAGTTCTTC
V gene: TRBV25-1; clone size: few; D gene: TRBD1; J gene: TRBJ2-3; CDR3 protein: CASSESGQGPGPTDTQYF; CDR3 DNA: TGTGCCAGCAGTGAATCTGGACAGGGACCAGGTCCCACAGATACGCAGTATTTT
V gene: TRBV6-1; clone size: few; D gene: -; J gene: TRBJ2-7; CDR3 protein: CASSDLWADRFSYEQYF; CDR3 DNA: TGTGCCAGCAGTGATCTCTGGGCAGACCGATTCTCCTACGAGCAGTACTTC
V gene: TRBV27; clone size: -; D gene: TRBD2; J gene: TRBJ2-7; CDR3 protein: CAVGGGYEQYF; CDR3 DNA: TGTGCCGTGGGGGGGGGCTACGAGCAGTACTTC
V gene: TRBV4-3; clone size: -; D gene: TRBD1; J gene: TRBJ2-7; CDR3 protein: CASSQDRESGEQYF; CDR3 DNA: TGCGCCAGCAGCCAGGACAGGGAGTCCGGCGAGCAGTACTTC
V gene: TRBV5-6; clone size: -; D gene: -; J gene: TRBJ2-5; CDR3 protein: CASSLAAGRGQETQYF; CDR3 DNA: TGTGCCAGCAGCTTGGCCGCGGGGAGAGGACAAGAGACCCAGTACTTC
V gene: TRBV12-3/TRBV12-4; clone size: few; D gene: TRBD2; J gene: TRBJ2-3; CDR3 protein: CASSYSPGRAGTDTQYF; CDR3 DNA: TGTGCCAGCAGCTATTCGCCCGGGAGGGCCGGCACAGATACGCAGTATTTT
V gene: TRBV15; clone size: -; D gene: TRBD2; J gene: TRBJ2-4; CDR3 protein: CATGLAGVWNIQYF; CDR3 DNA: TGTGCCACGGGACTAGCGGGAGTATGGAACATTCAGTACTTC
V gene: TRBV29-1; clone size: few; D gene: TRBD2; J gene: TRBJ2-2; CDR3 protein: CSVVAGGLGELFF; CDR3 DNA: TGCAGCGTAGTAGCGGGGGGTCTCGGGGAGCTGTTTTTT
V gene: TRBV7-9; clone size: -; D gene: -; J gene: TRBJ2-7; CDR3 protein: CASSPTYDDEQYF; CDR3 DNA: TGTGCCAGCAGCCCCACGTACGACGACGAGCAGTACTTC
V gene: TRBV6-1; clone size: -; D gene: TRBD1; J gene: TRBJ2-7; CDR3 protein: CASSKGQVLYEQYF; CDR3 DNA: TGTGCCAGCAGTAAGGGACAGGTTCTCTACGAGCAGTACTTC
V gene: TRBV2; clone size: -; D gene: -; J gene: TRBJ2-7; CDR3 protein: CASSEARTEQYF; CDR3 DNA: TGTGCCAGCAGTGAGGCAAGAACGGAGCAGTACTTC
V gene: TRBV29-1; clone size: -; D gene: TRBD2; J gene: TRBJ2-1; CDR3 protein: CSEAGEGAYNEQFF; CDR3 DNA: TGCAGCGAAGCGGGAGAGGGGGCCTACAATGAGCAGTTCTTC
V gene: TRBV25-1; clone size: few; D gene: -; J gene: TRBJ1-2; CDR3 protein: CASSGGSGRDNYGYTF; CDR3 DNA: TGTGCCAGCAGTGGGGGCTCAGGGCGAGATAACTATGGCTACACCTTC
V gene: TRBV7-7; clone size: few; D gene: -; J gene: TRBJ2-2; CDR3 protein: CASSFSDTGELFF; CDR3 DNA: TGTGCTAGCAGCTTTAGTGACACCGGGGAGCTGTTTTTT